Below, 4 T cell receptor beta chains from the same sample are listed, as sequenced in a study of radiation and T cells in renal cell carcinoma (dated by TCRdb to 2018 to 2020). What this sample's time point label stands for: blood 2 weeks post-SBRT. Taken with the paper, the label for treatment or condition translates to: 15 Gy SBRT to primary tumor, nephrectomy 4 weeks later. The protocol used for the library was the immunoSEQ multiplex PCR assay. The immuneACCESS repertoire file appears here via TCRdb, limited to in-frame rearrangements. These files lack a portion of the clones; in checked studies, under half of the deficit traces to unresolved V genes, and the cause of the others is not known. The table for this sample lists 60,000 to 65,000 clones; roughly 72% of them were counted only once. The leading ten clones occupy roughly 7.4% of the sample. Sequencing was performed on blood, taken from a patient whose treatment included radiotherapy and nephrectomy. Every receptor here comes from a man aged 55 to 70 with renal cell carcinoma.

The chain couples TRBV7-2 to TRBJ2-7, with D unresolved. There are 14 residues in the CDR3. The germline V and J ends were trimmed by 6 bases and 0 bases, with 12 bases remaining between them. Germline CDR1 reads SGHTA; CDR2 reads FQGNSA. The CDR3 spells CASSYDGTSYEQYF. Here the CDR3 DNA reads TGTGCCAGCAGTTATGACGGTACCTCCTACGAGCAGTACTTC.

This clone was observed a few times. The chain joins TRBV29-1 to TRBJ1-2; the D is unclear. CDR1 and CDR2 from the germline V gene are SQVTM and ANQGSEA. The CDR3 runs to 14 residues. Trimming shortened V by 3 bases and J by 3 bases, and 14 bases separated the two germline ends. The CDR3 region is CSVERAGIDYGYTF. The DNA for the CDR3 is TGCAGCGTTGAGCGGGCAGGTATTGACTATGGCTACACCTTC.

The CDR3 nucleotides are TGCGCCAGCAGCCAAGATCGGGGCAGATTCGGGCCCCAGCATTTT. Translated: CASSQDRGRFGPQHF. This chain connects TRBV4-3 to TRBJ1-5; possibly TRBD1 for D (5 bases). The CDR3 length is 15 residues. V lost 0 bases, J lost 9 bases, and 15 bases lay in between. CDR1 and CDR2 (germline): LGHNA, YSLEER.

The chain is built from TRBV7-2 and TRBJ2-7; either TRBD1 or TRBD2 may supply D (6 bases each). Germline-derived CDR1 and CDR2 are SGHTA and FQGNSA. The CDR3 contains 12 residues. V was pared by 5 bases and J by 4 bases, with 9 bases between. The CDR3 DNA sequence: TGTGCCAGCAGCATAGGGGGGTACGAGCAGTACTTC. The encoded protein is CASSIGGYEQYF.